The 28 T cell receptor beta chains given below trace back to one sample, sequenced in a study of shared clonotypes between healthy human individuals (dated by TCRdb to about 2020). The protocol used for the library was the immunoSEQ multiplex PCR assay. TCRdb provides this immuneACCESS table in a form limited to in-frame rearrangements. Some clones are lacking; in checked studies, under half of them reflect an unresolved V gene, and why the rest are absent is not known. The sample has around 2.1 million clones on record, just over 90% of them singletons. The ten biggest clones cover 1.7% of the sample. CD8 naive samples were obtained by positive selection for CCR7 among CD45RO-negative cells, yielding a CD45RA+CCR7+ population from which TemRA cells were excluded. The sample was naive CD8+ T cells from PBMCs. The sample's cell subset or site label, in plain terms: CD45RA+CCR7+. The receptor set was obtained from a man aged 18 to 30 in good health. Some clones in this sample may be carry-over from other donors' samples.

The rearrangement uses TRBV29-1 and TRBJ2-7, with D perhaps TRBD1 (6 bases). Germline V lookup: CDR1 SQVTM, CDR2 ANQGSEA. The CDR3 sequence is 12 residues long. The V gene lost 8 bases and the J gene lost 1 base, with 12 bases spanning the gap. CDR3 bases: TGCAGCTGGCTCGACAGGTCCTACGAGCAGTACTTC. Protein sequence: CSWLDRSYEQYF.

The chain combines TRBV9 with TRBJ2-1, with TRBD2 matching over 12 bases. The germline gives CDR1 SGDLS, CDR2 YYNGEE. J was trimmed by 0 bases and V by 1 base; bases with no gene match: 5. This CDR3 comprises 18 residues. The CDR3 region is CASSVRTSGTSSYNEQFF. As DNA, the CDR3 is TGTGCCAGCAGCGTACGGACTAGCGGGACCAGCTCCTACAATGAGCAGTTCTTC.

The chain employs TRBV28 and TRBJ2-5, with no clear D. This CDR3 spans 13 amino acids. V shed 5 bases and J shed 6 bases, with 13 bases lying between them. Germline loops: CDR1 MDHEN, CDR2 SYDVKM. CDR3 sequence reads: CASSLPIGKTQYF. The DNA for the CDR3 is TGTGCCAGCAGTCTGCCCATAGGAAAGACCCAGTACTTC.

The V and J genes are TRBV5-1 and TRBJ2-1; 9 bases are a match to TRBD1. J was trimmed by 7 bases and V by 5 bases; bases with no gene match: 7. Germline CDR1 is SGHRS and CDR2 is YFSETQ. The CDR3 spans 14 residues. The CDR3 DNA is TGCGCCAGCAGTTTAGGGGACAGGGAGAATGAGCAGTTCTTC. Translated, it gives CASSLGDRENEQFF.

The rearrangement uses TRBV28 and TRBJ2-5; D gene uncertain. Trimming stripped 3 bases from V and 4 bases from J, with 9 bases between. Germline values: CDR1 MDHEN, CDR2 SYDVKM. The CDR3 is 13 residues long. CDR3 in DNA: TGTGCCAGCAGTTTCATTTCCGGAGAGACCCAGTACTTC. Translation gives CASSFISGETQYF.

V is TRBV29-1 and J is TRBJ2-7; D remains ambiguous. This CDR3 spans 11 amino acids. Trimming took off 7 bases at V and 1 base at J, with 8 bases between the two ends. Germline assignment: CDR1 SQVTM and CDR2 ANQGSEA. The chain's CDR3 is CSATASYEQYF. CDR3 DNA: TGCAGCGCTACAGCATCCTACGAGCAGTACTTC.

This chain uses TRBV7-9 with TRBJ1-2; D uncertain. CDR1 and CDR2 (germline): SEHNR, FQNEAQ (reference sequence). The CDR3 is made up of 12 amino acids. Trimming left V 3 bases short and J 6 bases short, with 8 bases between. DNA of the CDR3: TGTGCCAGCAGCTTCGGGTCAAATGGCTACACCTTC. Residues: CASSFGSNGYTF.

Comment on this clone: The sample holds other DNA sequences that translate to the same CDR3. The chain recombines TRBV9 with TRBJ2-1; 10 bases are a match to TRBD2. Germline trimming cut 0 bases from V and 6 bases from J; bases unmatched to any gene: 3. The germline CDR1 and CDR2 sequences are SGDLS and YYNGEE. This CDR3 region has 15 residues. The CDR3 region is CASSVGASGSNEQFF. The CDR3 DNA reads TGTGCCAGCAGCGTAGGGGCTAGCGGGAGCAATGAGCAGTTCTTC. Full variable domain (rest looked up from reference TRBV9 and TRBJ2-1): DSGVTQTPKHLITATGQRVTLRCSPRSGDLSVYWYQQSLDQGLQFLIQYYNGEERAKGNILERFSAQQFPDLHSELNLSSLELGDSALYFCASSVGASGSNEQFFGPGTRLTVL.

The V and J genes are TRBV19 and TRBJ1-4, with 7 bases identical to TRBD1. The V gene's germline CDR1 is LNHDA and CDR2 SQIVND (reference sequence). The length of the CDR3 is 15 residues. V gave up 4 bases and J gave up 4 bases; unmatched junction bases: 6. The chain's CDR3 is CASSRLGTDNEKLFF. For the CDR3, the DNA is TGTGCCAGTAGTAGACTGGGGACAGATAATGAAAAACTGTTTTTT.

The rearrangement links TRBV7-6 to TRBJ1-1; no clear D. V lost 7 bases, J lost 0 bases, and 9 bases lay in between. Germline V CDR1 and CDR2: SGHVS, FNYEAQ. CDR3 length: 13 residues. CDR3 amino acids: CASTKRVNTEAFF. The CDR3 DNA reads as TGTGCCAGCACCAAAAGGGTGAACACTGAAGCTTTCTTT.

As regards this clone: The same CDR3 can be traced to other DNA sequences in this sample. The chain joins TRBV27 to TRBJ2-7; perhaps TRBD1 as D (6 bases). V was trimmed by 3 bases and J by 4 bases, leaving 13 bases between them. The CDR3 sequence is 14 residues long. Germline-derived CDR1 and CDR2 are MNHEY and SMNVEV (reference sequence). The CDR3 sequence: CASSFLDRVYEQYF. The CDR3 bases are TGTGCCAGCAGTTTTCTGGACAGAGTGTACGAGCAGTACTTC.

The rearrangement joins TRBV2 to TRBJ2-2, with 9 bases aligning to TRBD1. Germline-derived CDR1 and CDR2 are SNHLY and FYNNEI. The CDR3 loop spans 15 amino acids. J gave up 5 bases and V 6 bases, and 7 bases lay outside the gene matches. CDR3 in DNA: TGTGCCAGCAGGAAGGGGACAGGGCGGACCGGGGAGCTGTTTTTT. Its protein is CASRKGTGRTGELFF.

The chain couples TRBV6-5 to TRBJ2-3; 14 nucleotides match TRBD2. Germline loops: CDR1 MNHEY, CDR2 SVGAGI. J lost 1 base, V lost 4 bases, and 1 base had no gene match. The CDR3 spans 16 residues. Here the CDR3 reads CASSLGLAGGTDTQYF. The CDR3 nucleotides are TGTGCCAGCAGTTTGGGACTAGCGGGAGGCACAGATACGCAGTATTTT.

The CDR3 reads CASSFGLAGVIREQFF. The CDR3, as DNA: TGTGCCAGCAGCTTCGGGCTAGCGGGAGTCATTCGGGAGCAGTTCTTC. V is TRBV7-8 and J is TRBJ2-1; 10 bases agree with TRBD2. There are 16 residues in the CDR3. The V gene end was trimmed by 3 bases and the J gene end by 10 bases; junction bases not matched to a gene: 12. The V gene's germline CDR1 is SGHVS and CDR2 FQNEAQ.

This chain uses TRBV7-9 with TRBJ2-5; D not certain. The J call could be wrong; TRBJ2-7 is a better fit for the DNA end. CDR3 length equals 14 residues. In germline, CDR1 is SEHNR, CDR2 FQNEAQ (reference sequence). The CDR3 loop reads CASSQTPLIYEQYF. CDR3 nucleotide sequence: TGTGCCAGCAGCCAGACCCCACTGATATACGAGCAGTACTTC.

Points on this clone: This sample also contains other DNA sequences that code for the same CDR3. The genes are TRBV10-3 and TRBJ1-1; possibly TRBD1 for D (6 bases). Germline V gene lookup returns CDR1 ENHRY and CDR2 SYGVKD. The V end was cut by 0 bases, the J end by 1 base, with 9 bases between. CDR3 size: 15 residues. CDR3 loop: CAISESGGANTEAFF. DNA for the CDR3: TGTGCCATCAGTGAGTCGGGGGGGGCGAACACTGAAGCTTTCTTT.

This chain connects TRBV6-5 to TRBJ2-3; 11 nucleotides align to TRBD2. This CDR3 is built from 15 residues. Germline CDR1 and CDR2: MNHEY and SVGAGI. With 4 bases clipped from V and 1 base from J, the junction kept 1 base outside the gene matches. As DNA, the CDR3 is TGTGCCAGCAGTTTTAGCGGGAGGGGCACAGATACGCAGTATTTT. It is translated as CASSFSGRGTDTQYF.

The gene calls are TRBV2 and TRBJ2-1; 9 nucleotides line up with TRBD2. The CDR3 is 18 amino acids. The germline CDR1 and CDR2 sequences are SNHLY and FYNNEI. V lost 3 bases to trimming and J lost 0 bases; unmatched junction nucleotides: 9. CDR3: CASSEPSGMRSSYNEQFF. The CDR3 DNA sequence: TGTGCCAGCAGTGAGCCTAGCGGGATGCGGAGCTCCTACAATGAGCAGTTCTTC.

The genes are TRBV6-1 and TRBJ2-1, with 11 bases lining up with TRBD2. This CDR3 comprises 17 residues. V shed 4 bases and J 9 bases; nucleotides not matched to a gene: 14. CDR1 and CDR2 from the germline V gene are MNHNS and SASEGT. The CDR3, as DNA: TGTGCCAGCAGTGTTGGTAGCGGGAGGGCCATCATCGGTGAGCAGTTCTTC. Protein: CASSVGSGRAIIGEQFF.

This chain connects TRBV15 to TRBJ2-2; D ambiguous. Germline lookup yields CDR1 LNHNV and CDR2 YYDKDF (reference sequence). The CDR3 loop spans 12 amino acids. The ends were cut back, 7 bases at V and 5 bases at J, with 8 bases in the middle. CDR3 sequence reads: CATTSRTGELFF. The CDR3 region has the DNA TGTGCCACCACCTCCAGGACCGGGGAGCTGTTTTTT.

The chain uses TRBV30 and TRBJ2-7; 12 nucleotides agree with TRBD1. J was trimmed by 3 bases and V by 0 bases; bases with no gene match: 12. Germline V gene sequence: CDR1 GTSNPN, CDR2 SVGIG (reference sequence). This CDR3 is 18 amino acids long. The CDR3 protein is CAWSVGTGGDSLDYEQYF. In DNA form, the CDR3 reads TGTGCCTGGAGTGTAGGGACAGGGGGCGACTCGCTCGACTACGAGCAGTACTTC.

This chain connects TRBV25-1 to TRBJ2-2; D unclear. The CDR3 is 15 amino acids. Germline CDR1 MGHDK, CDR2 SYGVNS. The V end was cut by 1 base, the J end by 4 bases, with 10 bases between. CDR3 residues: CASSEFGRFTGELFF. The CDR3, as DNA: TGTGCCAGCAGTGAATTTGGGCGGTTCACCGGGGAGCTGTTTTTT.

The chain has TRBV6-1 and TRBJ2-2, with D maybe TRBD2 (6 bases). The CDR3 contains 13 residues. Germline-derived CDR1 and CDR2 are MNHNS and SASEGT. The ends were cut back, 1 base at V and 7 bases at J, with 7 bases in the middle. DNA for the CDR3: TGTGCCAGCAGTGAAGGCGGGGTCGGGGAGCTGTTTTTT. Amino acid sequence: CASSEGGVGELFF.

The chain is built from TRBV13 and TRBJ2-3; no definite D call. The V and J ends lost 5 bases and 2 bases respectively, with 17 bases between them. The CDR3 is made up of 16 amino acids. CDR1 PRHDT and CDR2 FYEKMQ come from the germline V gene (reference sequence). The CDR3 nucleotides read TGTGCCAGCAGCCCAAGGTCTCGAATCCCCACAGATACGCAGTATTTT. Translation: CASSPRSRIPTDTQYF.

CDR3 sequence: CSVKVNTEAFF. The CDR3 nucleotides read TGCAGCGTTAAGGTGAACACTGAAGCTTTCTTT. This chain uses TRBV29-1 with TRBJ1-1; D remains unclear. Trimming shortened V by 5 bases and J by 0 bases, and 4 bases separated the two germline ends. This CDR3 contains 11 residues. CDR1 SQVTM and CDR2 ANQGSEA come from the germline V gene.

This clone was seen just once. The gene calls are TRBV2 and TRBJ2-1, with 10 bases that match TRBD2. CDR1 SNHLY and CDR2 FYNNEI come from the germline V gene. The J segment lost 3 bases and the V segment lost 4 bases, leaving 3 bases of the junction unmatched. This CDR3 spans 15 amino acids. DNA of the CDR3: TGTGCCAGCAGTGCGCTAGCGGGAGACTACAATGAGCAGTTCTTC. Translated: CASSALAGDYNEQFF.

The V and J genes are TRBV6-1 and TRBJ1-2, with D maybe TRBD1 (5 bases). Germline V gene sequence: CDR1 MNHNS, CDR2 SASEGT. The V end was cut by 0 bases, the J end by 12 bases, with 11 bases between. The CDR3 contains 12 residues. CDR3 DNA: TGTGCCAGCAGTGAAGCTAAAGACAGACACACCTTC. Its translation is CASSEAKDRHTF.

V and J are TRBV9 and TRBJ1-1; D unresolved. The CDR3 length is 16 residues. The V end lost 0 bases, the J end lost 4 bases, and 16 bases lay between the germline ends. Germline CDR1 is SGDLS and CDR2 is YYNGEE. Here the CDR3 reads CASSVGPGWSGTEAFF. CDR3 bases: TGTGCCAGCAGCGTAGGCCCGGGGTGGTCGGGCACTGAAGCTTTCTTT.